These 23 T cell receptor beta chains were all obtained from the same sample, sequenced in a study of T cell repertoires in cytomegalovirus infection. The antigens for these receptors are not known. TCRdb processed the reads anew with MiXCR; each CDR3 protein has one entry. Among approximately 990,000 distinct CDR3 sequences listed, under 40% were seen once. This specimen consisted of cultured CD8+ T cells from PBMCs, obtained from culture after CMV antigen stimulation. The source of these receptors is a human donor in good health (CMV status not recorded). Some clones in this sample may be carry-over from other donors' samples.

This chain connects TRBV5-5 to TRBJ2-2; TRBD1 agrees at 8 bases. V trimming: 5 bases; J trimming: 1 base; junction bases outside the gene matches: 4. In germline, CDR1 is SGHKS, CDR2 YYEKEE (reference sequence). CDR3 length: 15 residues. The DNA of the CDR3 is TGTGCCAGCAGGCCCGGGACAGGGAACACCGGGGAGCTGTTTTTT. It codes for CASRPGTGNTGELFF.

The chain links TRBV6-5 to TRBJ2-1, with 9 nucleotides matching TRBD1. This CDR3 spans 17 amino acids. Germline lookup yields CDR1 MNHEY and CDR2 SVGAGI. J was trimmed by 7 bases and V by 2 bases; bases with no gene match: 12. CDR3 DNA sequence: TGTGCCAGCAGTTACCCACCCCCCGGGACAGGGAGGAATGAGCAGTTCTTC. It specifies CASSYPPPGTGRNEQFF.

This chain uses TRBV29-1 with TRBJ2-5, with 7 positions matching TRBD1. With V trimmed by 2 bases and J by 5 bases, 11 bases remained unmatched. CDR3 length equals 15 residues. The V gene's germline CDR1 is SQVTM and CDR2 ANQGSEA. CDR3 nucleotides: TGCAGCGTTGAAATCCTGACAGGGCCCCGGGAGACCCAGTACTTC. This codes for CSVEILTGPRETQYF.

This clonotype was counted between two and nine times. CDR3 amino acids: CSAPPVGQTVTGNTIYF. CDR3 bases: TGCAGTGCTCCCCCGGTGGGCCAGACCGTCACTGGAAACACCATATATTTT. V gene TRBV20-1 combines with J gene TRBJ1-3; D is undetermined. V lost 5 bases and J lost 2, with 22 bases in between. Germline CDR1 reads DFQATT; CDR2 reads SNEGSKA (reference sequence). CDR3 length: 17 amino acids.

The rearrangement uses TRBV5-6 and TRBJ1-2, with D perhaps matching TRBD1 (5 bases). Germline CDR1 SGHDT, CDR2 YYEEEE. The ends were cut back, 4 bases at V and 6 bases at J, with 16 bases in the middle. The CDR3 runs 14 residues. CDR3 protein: CASSPDTFEDGYTF. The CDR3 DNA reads TGTGCCAGCAGCCCGGACACCTTTGAGGATGGCTACACCTTC.

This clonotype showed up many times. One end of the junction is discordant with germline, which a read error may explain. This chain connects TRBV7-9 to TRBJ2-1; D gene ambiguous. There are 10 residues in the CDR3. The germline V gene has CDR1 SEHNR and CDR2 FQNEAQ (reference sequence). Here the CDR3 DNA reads TGTGCCAGCAGCTTAGCCGTAGTTGCCTTC. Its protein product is CASSLAVVAF.

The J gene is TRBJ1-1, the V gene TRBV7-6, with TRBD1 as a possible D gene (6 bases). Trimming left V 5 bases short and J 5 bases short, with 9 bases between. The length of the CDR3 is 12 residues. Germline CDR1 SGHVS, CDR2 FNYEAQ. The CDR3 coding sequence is TGTGCCAGCAGCGCTGGACAGACTGAAGCTTTCTTT. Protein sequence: CASSAGQTEAFF.

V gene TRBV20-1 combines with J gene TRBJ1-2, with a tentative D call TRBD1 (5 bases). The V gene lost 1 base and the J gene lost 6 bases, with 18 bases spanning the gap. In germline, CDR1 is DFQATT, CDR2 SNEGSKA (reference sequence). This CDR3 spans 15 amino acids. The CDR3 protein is CSARVKGAGFHGYTF. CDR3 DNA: TGCAGTGCTAGAGTGAAAGGGGCCGGATTCCATGGCTACACCTTC.

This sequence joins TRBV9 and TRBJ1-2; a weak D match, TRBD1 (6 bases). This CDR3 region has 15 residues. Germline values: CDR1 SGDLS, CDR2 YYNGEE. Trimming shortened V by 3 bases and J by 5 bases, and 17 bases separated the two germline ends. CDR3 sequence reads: CASSEGDRLNYGYTF. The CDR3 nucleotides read TGTGCCAGCAGCGAAGGAGACAGGCTCAATTATGGCTACACCTTC.

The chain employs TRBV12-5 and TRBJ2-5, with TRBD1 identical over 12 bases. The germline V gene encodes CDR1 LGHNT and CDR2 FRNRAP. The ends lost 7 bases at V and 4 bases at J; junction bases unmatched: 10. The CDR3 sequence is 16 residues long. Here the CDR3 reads CASAQSGTGGRETQYF. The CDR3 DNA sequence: TGTGCTAGTGCCCAAAGTGGGACAGGGGGCAGAGAGACCCAGTACTTC.

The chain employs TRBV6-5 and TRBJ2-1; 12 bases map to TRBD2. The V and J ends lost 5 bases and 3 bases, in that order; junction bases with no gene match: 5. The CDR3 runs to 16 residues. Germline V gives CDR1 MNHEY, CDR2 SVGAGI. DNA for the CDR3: TGTGCCAGCAGTCTGACTAGCGGGGGTGGCTACAATGAGCAGTTCTTC. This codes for CASSLTSGGGYNEQFF.

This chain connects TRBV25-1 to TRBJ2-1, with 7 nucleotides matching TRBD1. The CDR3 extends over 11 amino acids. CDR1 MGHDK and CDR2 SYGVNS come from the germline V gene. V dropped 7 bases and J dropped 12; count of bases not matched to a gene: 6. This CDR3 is CASIGGQGQFF. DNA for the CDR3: TGTGCCAGCATAGGGGGCCAGGGGCAGTTCTTC.

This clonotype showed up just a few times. Here the CDR3 DNA reads TGTGCCAGCAGTGGAAGGATCCAGTTGCCTAGCGGGTCCACCGGGGAGCTGTTTTTT. Amino acids: CASSGRIQLPSGSTGELFF. The chain links TRBV2 to TRBJ2-2, with 8 bases lining up with TRBD2. The CDR3 has 19 amino acids. The V segment lost 4 bases and the J segment 4 bases; nucleotides outside the gene matches: 17. CDR1 is SNHLY, CDR2 FYNNEI, per germline. The variable domain in full, with the rest retrieved from reference TRBV2 and TRBJ2-2, is EPEVTQTPSHQVTQMGQEVILRCVPISNHLYFYWYRQILGQKVEFLVSFYNNEISEKSEIFDDQFSVERPDGSNFTLKIRSTKLEDSAMYFCASSGRIQLPSGSTGELFFGEGSRLTVL.

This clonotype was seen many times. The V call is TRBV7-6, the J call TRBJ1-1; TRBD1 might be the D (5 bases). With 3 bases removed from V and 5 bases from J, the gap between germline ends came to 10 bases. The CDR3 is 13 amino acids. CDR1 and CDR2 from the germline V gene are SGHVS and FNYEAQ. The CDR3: CASSLGEMTEAFF. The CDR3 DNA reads TGTGCCAGCAGCTTGGGGGAAATGACTGAAGCTTTCTTT.

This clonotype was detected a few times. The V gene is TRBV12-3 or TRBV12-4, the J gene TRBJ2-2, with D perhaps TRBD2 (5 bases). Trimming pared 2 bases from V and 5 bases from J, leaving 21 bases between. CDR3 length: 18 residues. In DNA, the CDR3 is TGTGCCAGCAGTTTAACGTCCCCTTACGGGGTCGTGACCGGGGAGCTGTTTTTT. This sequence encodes CASSLTSPYGVVTGELFF.

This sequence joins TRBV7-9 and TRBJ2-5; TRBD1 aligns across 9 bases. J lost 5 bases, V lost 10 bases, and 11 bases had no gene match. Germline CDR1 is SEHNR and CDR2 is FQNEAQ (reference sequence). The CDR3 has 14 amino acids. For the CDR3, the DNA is TGTGCCAACAGAACGTGGGACAGGGAGGAGACCCAGTACTTC. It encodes CANRTWDREETQYF.

The CDR3 region has the DNA TGTGCCAGCATAAGGCCTAGATCGGCCAATGAGCAGTTCTTC. Amino acid sequence: CASIRPRSANEQFF. The chain combines TRBV2 with TRBJ2-1, with unresolved D. In germline, CDR1 is SNHLY, CDR2 FYNNEI. The CDR3 is 14 residues long. Trimming removed 7 bases at V and 6 bases at J, with 16 bases between.

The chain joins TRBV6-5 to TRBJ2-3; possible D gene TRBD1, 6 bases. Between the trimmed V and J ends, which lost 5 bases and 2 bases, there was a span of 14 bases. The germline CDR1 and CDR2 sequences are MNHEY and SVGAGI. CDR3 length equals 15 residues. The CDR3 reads CASSIQGWSTDTQYF. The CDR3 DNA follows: TGTGCCAGCAGTATCCAGGGGTGGTCCACAGATACGCAGTATTTT.

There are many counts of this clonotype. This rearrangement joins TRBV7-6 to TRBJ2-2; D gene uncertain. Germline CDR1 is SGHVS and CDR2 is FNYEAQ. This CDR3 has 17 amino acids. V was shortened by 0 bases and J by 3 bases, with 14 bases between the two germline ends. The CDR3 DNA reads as TGTGCCAGCAGCTTAGCGAATGGAGTCAGAGACACCGGGGAGCTGTTTTTT. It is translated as CASSLANGVRDTGELFF.

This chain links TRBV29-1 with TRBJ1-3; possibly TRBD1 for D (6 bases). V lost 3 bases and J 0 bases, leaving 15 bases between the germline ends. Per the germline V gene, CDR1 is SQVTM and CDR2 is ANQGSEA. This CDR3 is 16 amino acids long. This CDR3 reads CSVEGAPRSSGNTIYF. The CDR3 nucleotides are TGCAGCGTTGAGGGGGCCCCACGCTCCTCTGGAAACACCATATATTTT.

The CDR3 loop is CASSLFLDQPQHF. Here the CDR3 DNA reads TGTGCCAGCAGTTTATTCCTAGATCAGCCCCAGCATTTT. The chain carries TRBV27 and TRBJ1-5; the D is unclear. The CDR3 runs 13 residues. Germline assignment: CDR1 MNHEY and CDR2 SMNVEV (reference sequence). V was shortened by 1 base and J by 5 bases, with 6 bases between the two germline ends.

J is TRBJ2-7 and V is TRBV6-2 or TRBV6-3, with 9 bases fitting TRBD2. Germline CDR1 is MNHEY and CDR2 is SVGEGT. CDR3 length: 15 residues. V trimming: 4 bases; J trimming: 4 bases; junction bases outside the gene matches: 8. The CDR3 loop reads CASSSYSTSGYEQYV. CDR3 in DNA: TGTGCCAGCAGTTCCTATTCGACTAGCGGATACGAGCAGTACGTC.

The CDR3 DNA sequence: TGTGCCAGCAGTATCCAACAGGGCTACGAGCAGTACGTC. Its protein is CASSIQQGYEQYV. V and J are TRBV27 and TRBJ2-7, with a weak D call TRBD1 (6 bases). The CDR3 runs to 13 residues. Germline loops: CDR1 MNHEY, CDR2 SMNVEV (reference sequence). V was cut by 5 bases and J by 3 bases, with 11 bases left in between.